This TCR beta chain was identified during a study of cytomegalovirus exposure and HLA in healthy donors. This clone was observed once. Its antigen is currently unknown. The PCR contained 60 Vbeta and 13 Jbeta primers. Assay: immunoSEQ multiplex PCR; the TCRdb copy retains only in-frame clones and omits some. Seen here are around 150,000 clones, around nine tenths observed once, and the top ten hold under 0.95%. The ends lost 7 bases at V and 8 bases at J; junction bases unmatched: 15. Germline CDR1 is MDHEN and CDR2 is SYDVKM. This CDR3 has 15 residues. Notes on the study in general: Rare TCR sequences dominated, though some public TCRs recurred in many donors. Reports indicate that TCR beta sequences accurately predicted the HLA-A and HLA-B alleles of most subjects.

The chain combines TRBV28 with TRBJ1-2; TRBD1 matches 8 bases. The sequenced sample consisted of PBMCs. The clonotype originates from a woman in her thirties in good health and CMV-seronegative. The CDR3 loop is CASNPLGQAKRGYTF. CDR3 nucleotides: TGTGCCAGCAATCCGTTGGGACAGGCAAAGCGAGGCTACACCTTC.